Given below is one TCR beta chain in context. The CDR3 totals 14 residues. V trimming: 5 bases; J trimming: 6 bases; junction bases outside the gene matches: 7. CDR1 MNHEY and CDR2 SMNVEV come from the germline V gene (reference sequence). Roughly 0.5 to 1 ug RNA was reverse transcribed with random hexamers. Amplification of TCR beta CDR3 spanned 54 Vbeta and 13 Jbeta via immunoSEQ multiplex PCR. In TCRdb, the immunoSEQ multiplex PCR reads were re-called with MiXCR into one record per CDR3 protein. The table includes some 250,000 distinct CDR3 sequences, almost 97% detected once. The data belong to a study of CD8 T cells in Susac syndrome.

The chain recombines TRBV27 with TRBJ1-2, with 9 bases fitting TRBD1. This sequence was found in a human donor with Susac syndrome. The sample taken for sequencing was CD4+ T cells from PBMCs. The CDR3 region is CASSLKGQGHGYTF. The DNA of the CDR3 is TGTGCCAGCAGTCTCAAAGGACAGGGGCATGGCTACACCTTC.